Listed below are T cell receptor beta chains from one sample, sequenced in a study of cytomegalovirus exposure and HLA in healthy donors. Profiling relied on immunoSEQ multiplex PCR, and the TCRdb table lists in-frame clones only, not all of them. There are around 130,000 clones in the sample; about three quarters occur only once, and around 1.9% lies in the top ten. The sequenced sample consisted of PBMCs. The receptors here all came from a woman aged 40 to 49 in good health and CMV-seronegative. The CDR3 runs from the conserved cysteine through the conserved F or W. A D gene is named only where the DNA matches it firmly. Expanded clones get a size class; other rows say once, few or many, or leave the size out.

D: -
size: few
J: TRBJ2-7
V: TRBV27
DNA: TGTGCCAGCAGTTTAACTCAAATTGGGGGCGTCCACGAGCAGTACTTC
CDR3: CASSLTQIGGVHEQYF

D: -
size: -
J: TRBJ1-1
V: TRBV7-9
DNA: TGTGCCAGCAGCCCGCACACTACCCAGGACTCAGCTTTCTTT
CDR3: CASSPHTTQDSAFF

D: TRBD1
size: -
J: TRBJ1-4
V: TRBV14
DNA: TGTGCCAGCAGCCATCAGGGGGCAACTAATGAAAAACTGTTTTTT
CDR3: CASSHQGATNEKLFF

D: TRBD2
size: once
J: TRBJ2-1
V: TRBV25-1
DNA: TGTGCCAGCAGTGAATATCGTGCTAGCGGGGATGAGCAGTTCTTC
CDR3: CASSEYRASGDEQFF

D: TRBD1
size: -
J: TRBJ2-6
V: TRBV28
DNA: TGTGCCAGCAGTAGGACAGGTCCTGGGGCCAACGGCCTGACTTTC
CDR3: CASSRTGPGANGLTF

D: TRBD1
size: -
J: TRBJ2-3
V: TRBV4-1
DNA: TGCGCCAGCAGCCAAGAGGGGACAGGGTTGACAGATACGCAGTATTTT
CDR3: CASSQEGTGLTDTQYF

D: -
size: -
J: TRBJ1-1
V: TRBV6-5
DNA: TGTGCCAGCAGTCACGGGCGGGTGGTGAACACTGAAGCTTTCTTT
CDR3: CASSHGRVVNTEAFF

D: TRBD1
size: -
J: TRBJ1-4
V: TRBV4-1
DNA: TGCGCCAGCAGCCAGGAAAGGGACAGCTTTGAAAAACTGTTTTTT
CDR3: CASSQERDSFEKLFF

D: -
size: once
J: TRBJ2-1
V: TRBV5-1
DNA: TGCGCCAGCAGCCTACAGGGGGAGGGACACAATGAGCAGTTCTTC
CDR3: CASSLQGEGHNEQFF

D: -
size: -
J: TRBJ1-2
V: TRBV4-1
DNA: TGCGCCAGCAGCCAAGGGGACACGGTCTTCGCTGGCTACACCTTC
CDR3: CASSQGDTVFAGYTF

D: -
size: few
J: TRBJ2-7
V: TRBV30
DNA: TGTGCCTGGAGGTCGACGGGTTTTTACGAGCAGTACTTC
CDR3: CAWRSTGFYEQYF

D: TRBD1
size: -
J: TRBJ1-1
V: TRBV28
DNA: TGTGCCAGCAGTCCCGTCGACAGGGATGATCCTGAAGCTTTCTTT
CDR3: CASSPVDRDDPEAFF

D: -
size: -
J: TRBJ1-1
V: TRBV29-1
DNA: TGCAGCGTTGTGGGGTGGGGGGACACTGAAGCTTTCTTT
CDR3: CSVVGWGDTEAFF

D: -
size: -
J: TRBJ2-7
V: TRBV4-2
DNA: TGTGCCAGCAGCCCCCGTCAGGGGGGTTACGAGCAGTACTTC
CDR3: CASSPRQGGYEQYF

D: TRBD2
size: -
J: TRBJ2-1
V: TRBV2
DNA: TGTGCCAGCAGTGGAGCGGGGGGCGGGGGAAATGAGCAGTTCTTC
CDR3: CASSGAGGGGNEQFF

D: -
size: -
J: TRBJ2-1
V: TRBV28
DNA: TGTGCCAGCGGGAGAGGGAACCCCTACAATGAGCAGTTCTTC
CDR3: CASGRGNPYNEQFF

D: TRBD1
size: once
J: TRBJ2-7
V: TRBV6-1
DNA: TGTGCCAGCAGGGACAGGGGGCTGTCCGAGCAGTACTTC
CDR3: CASRDRGLSEQYF

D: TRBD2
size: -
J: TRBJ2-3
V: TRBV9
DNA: TGTGCCAGCAGCCCCCTAGCGGGGGAGGGAGATACGCAGTATTTT
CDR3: CASSPLAGEGDTQYF

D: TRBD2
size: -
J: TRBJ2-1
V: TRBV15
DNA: TGTGCCACCAGCAGCGGACTAGCGGCTACATACAATGAGCAGTTCTTC
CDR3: CATSSGLAATYNEQFF

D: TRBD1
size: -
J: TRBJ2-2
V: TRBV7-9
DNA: TGTGCCAGCAGCTCCTGGGACAGCTACGGGGAGCTGTTTTTT
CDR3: CASSSWDSYGELFF

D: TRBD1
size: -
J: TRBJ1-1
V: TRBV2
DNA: TGTGCCAGCAGACTTAGACAGGGGATCACTGAAGCTTTCTTT
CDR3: CASRLRQGITEAFF

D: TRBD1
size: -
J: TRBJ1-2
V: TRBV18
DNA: TGTGCCAGCTCCCCCGGGACAGGGATCGGGCGCTATGGCTACACCTTC
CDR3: CASSPGTGIGRYGYTF

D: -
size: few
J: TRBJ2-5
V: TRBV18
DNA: TGTGCCAGCTCACCAGTGAACGAGAGAGAGACCCAGTACTTC
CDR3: CASSPVNERETQYF

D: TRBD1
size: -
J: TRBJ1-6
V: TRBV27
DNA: TGTGCCAGCAGTTTTGGCAGGGGGACGAATTCACCCCTCCACTTT
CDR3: CASSFGRGTNSPLHF

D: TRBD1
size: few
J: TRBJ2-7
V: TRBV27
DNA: TGTGCCAGCAGTCCAGGACAGGGGGTGGTATACGAGCAGTACTTC
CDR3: CASSPGQGVVYEQYF

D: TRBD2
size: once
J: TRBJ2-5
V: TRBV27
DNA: TGTGCCAGCAGTCCCCGCCCCCAGACTAGCGGGAGCGCCAGGGAGACCCAGTACTTC
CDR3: CASSPRPQTSGSARETQYF

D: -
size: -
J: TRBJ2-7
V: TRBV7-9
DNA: TGTGCCAGCAGCCCGAAGACACGCTCTCAGGGAAGCCACGAGCAGTACTTC
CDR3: CASSPKTRSQGSHEQYF

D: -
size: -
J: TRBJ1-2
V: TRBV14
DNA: TGTGCCAGCAGCCAAGGGACAGTCTATGGCTACACCTTC
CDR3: CASSQGTVYGYTF

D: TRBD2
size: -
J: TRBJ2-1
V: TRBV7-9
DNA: TGTGCCAGCAGTCCCGGGTACTACGGGGGGAATGAGCAGTTCTTC
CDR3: CASSPGYYGGNEQFF

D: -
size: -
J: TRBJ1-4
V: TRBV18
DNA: TGTGCCAGCTCACCTATCGACAGACCGAATGAAAAACTGTTTTTT
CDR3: CASSPIDRPNEKLFF

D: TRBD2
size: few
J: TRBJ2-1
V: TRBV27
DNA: TGTGCCAGCAGTCTGAGGACTAGCGGGGGGCACAATGAGCAGTTCTTC
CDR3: CASSLRTSGGHNEQFF

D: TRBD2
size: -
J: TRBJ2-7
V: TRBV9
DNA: TGTGCCAGCAGCGTAGGGGGGGAGGGCCTGGGCGAGCAGTACTTC
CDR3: CASSVGGEGLGEQYF

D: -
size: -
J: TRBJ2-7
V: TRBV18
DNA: TGTGCCAGCTCACCACCGTCTATCGACGAGCAGTACTTC
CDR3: CASSPPSIDEQYF

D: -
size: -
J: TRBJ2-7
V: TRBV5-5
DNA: TGTGCCAGCAGCCCCGACAGTATTCCCCCGCAGTACTTC
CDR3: CASSPDSIPPQYF

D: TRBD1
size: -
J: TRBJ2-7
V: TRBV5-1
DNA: TGCGCCAGCACCCTCCAGACAGGGGGCTCAGGCGAGCAGTACTTC
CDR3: CASTLQTGGSGEQYF

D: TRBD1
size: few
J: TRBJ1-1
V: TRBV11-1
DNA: TGTGCCAGCAGCTTGGGACAGGGGAACACTGAAGCTTTCTTT
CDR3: CASSLGQGNTEAFF

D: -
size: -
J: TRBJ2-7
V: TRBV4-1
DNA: TGCGCCAGCAGCCAAGATTATCCGGAGTTGACCTACGAGCAGTACTTC
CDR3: CASSQDYPELTYEQYF

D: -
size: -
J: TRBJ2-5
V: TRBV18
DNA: TGTGCCAGCTCCCCCACTACCAGGGAATCAATTAAAGAGACCCAGTACTTC
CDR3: CASSPTTRESIKETQYF

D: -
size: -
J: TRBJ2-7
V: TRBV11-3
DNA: TGCGCCAGCAGCTTCGGGAGCCACGAGCAGTACTTC
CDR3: CASSFGSHEQYF

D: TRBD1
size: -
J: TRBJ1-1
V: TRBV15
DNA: TGTGCCACCAACAGAGGCGGGACAGGGGGGACTGAAGCTTTCTTT
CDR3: CATNRGGTGGTEAFF

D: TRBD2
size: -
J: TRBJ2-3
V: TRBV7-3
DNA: TGTGCCAGCAGCTTAAGACGCGGACTAGCGGGAGGAGCTAGCACAGATACGCAGTATTTT
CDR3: CASSLRRGLAGGASTDTQYF

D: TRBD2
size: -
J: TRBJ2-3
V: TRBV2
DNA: TGTGCCACAAAGGGAGGGCTGGAGGATACGCAGTATTTT
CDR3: CATKGGLEDTQYF

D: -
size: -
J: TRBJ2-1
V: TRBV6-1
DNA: TGTGCCAGCAGTGCCAGTCATGAGCAGTTCTTC
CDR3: CASSASHEQFF

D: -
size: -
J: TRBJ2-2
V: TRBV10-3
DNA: TGTGCCATGGGTGATACAGGAGCCCCATCCAGGGAGCTGTTTTTT
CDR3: CAMGDTGAPSRELFF

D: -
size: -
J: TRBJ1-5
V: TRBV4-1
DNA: TGCGCCAGCAGCCAAGATTTAGTACCTTCCCCAAATCAGCCCCAGCATTTT
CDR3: CASSQDLVPSPNQPQHF

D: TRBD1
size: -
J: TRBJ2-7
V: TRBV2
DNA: TGTGCCAGCAGCGAAACCCGGACAGGGGGCTACGAGCAGTACTTC
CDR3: CASSETRTGGYEQYF

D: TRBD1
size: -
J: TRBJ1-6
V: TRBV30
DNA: TGTGCCTGGGAACAGGGGAGTTTTACTTCACCCCTCCACTTT
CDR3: CAWEQGSFTSPLHF

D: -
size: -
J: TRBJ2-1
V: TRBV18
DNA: TGTGCCAGCTCACTCGACAATGAGCAGTTCTTC
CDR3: CASSLDNEQFF

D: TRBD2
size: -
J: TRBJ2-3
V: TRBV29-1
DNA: TGCAGCGTGACTAGCGGAAGCACAGATACGCAGTATTTT
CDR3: CSVTSGSTDTQYF

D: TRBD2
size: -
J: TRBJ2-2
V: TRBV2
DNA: TGTGCCAGCAGTGGACTAGCGGGGGTGGACCTCACCGGGGAGCTGTTTTTT
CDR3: CASSGLAGVDLTGELFF

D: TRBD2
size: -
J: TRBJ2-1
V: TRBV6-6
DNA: TGTGCCAGCCGTCAGCGGGGGGAGGACAATGAGCAGTTCTTC
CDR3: CASRQRGEDNEQFF

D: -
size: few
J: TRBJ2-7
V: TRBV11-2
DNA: TGTGCCAGCAGCAGGGCCAGGGCCTTAACCTACGAGCAGTACTTC
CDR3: CASSRARALTYEQYF

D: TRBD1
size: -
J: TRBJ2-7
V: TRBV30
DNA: TGTGCCTTGGGGGGGACCGGGACAGGGACCTACGAGCAGTACTTC
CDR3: CALGGTGTGTYEQYF

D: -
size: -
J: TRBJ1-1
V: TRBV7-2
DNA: TGTGCCAGCAGCTCCAAGGGGGTCGGGGGGACTGAAGCTTTCTTT
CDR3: CASSSKGVGGTEAFF

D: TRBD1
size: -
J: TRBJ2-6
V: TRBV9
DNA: TGTGCCAGCAGCTCAGCAGGGACAGGGGCCTTCTCTGGGGCCAACGTCCTGACTTTC
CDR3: CASSSAGTGAFSGANVLTF